Each of the 5 T cell receptor beta chains below was sequenced from the same sample in a study of T cell responses to AZD1222 COVID-19 vaccine. Sequencing used immunoSEQ multiplex PCR; TCRdb keeps in-frame clones, though not all of them. The sample has tens of thousands of clones, around 90% seen once. Source: peripheral blood, taken on day 0 of AZD1222 vaccination. The source of these receptors is an adult in good health.

This rearrangement joins TRBV5-1 to TRBJ2-6; a possible D gene is TRBD2 (5 bases). V was cut by 4 bases and J by 1 base, with 9 bases left in between. CDR3 length: 15 residues. Germline values: CDR1 SGHRS, CDR2 YFSETQ. The CDR3 DNA reads as TGCGCCAGCAGCCCCCCGGGATCTGGGGCCAACGTCCTGACTTTC. Amino acid sequence: CASSPPGSGANVLTF.

The rearrangement uses TRBV29-1 and TRBJ1-1; D gene unclear. The ends were cut back, 7 bases at V and 5 bases at J, with 11 bases in the middle. The CDR3 length is 11 residues. Germline lookup yields CDR1 SQVTM and CDR2 ANQGSEA. The CDR3 nucleotides read TGCAGCGCAGAGGGTGGAACTGAAGCTTTCTTT. It codes for CSAEGGTEAFF.

The J gene is TRBJ2-3, the V gene TRBV7-3, with 7 bases that match TRBD2. The length of the CDR3 is 18 residues. After removal of 5 bases from V and 7 bases from J, the junction contained 21 bases not matched to a gene. The germline gives CDR1 SGHTA, CDR2 FQGTGA. This chain's CDR3 is CASSPAGSTNRGRNTQYF. In DNA form, the CDR3 reads TGTGCCAGCAGCCCAGCGGGATCTACCAATAGAGGACGGAATACGCAGTATTTT. Supplemented by reference TRBV7-3 and TRBJ2-3, the full variable domain reads GAGVSQTPSNKVTEKGKYVELRCDPISGHTALYWYRQSLGQGPEFLIYFQGTGAADDSGLPNDRFFAVRPEGSVSTLKIQRTERGDSAVYLCASSPAGSTNRGRNTQYFGPGTRLTVL.

The CDR3 DNA is TGTGCCAGCAGCCCTCGTCGGAGCGGGGCCACAGATACGCAGTATTTT. Translation: CASSPRRSGATDTQYF. This chain joins TRBV3-1 (or the pseudogene TRBV3-2) and TRBJ2-3, with TRBD2 matching 7 bases. Germline V gene lookup returns CDR1 LGHDT and CDR2 YNNKEL (reference sequence). The CDR3 extends over 16 amino acids. V trimming: 4 bases; J trimming: 2 bases; junction bases outside the gene matches: 9.

This rearrangement joins TRBV18 to TRBJ2-3, with D maybe TRBD1 (6 bases). The V gene's germline CDR1 is KGHSH and CDR2 LQKENI. Trimming removed 3 bases from V and 5 bases from J, with 15 bases in between. There are 15 residues in the CDR3. The CDR3 is CASSPVLGAGDTQYF. CDR3 DNA: TGTGCCAGCTCACCTGTTTTGGGGGCTGGAGATACGCAGTATTTT.